One and the same sample provided the 3 T cell receptor beta chains below, sequenced in a study of OX40 agonist ivuxolimab in advanced cancers. Profiled with immunoSEQ multiplex PCR; TCRdb holds only in-frame clones, not every one. This table holds around 50,000 clones, roughly nine tenths found once. Sequenced here: CD4+ or CD8+ T cells sorted from blood, sampled in a trial of the OX40 agonist ivuxolimab. These receptors all come from an adult with an advanced solid tumor such as melanoma, head and neck, liver or kidney cancer.

The chain couples TRBV4-3 to TRBJ2-1, with D perhaps matching TRBD1 or TRBD2 (5 bases each). V lost 3 bases to trimming and J lost 2 bases, with 14 bases between them. The length of the CDR3 is 16 residues. The V gene's germline CDR1 is LGHNA and CDR2 YSLEER. The CDR3: CASSQDGMGAYNEQFF. DNA of the CDR3: TGCGCCAGCAGCCAGGACGGAATGGGGGCCTACAATGAGCAGTTCTTC.

This chain connects TRBV7-9 to TRBJ2-7; a weak D match, TRBD2 (5 bases). Trimming pared 2 bases from V and 5 bases from J, leaving 16 bases between. Germline values: CDR1 SEHNR, CDR2 FQNEAQ (reference sequence). The CDR3 extends over 15 amino acids. In DNA form, the CDR3 reads TGTGCCAGCAGCTTAACGAGCGGTCCCCCCCACGAGCAGTACGTC. Protein product: CASSLTSGPPHEQYV.

Comments on this clone: Other nucleotide sequences from this sample produce the same CDR3. The chain carries TRBV4-1 and TRBJ2-1, with D unclear. V gave up 4 bases and J gave up 0 bases, with 10 bases separating them. This CDR3 comprises 15 residues. Germline loops: CDR1 MGHRA, CDR2 YSYEKL. CDR3 sequence: CASSPTVSSYNEQFF. The CDR3 region has the DNA TGCGCCAGCAGCCCCACGGTGAGCTCCTACAATGAGCAGTTCTTC.